These 11 T cell receptor beta chains share one sample of origin, sequenced in a study of T cells in Graves' hyperthyroidism and ophthalmopathy. Authors of the study amplified TCR beta CDR3 regions from RNA transcripts. The HTBI primer set drove a first-round RT-PCR of the TCR CDR3. TCRdb analysed the multiplex PCR reads with MiXCR anew, one entry per CDR3 protein. The sample contains around 500,000 distinct CDR3 sequences, 15% to 20% of which appear only once. The sequenced sample was blood. Receptors originate from a woman aged 25 to 39 with Graves' ophthalmopathy.

This clonotype was picked up many times. This rearrangement joins TRBV7-2 to TRBJ2-2; 15 bases are shared with TRBD2. The J segment lost 5 bases and the V segment lost 5 bases, leaving 3 bases of the junction unmatched. The CDR3 is 16 amino acids. Germline V CDR1 and CDR2: SGHTA, FQGNSA. CDR3 sequence (DNA): TGTGCCAGCAGCGGGGGACTAGCGGGAGGTACCGGGGAGCTGTTTTTT. Translation gives CASSGGLAGGTGELFF.

The DNA for the CDR3 is TGTGCCAGCAGCCCTGGGACGTGGGCCTTAAGGTCCGGGGAGCTGTTTTTT. The encoded protein is CASSPGTWALRSGELFF. This chain uses TRBV6-2 or TRBV6-3 with TRBJ2-2; the D gene could be TRBD1 or TRBD2 (5 bases each). From germline, CDR1 is MNHEY and CDR2 SVGEGT. The V end was cut by 6 bases, the J end by 6 bases, with 23 bases between. The CDR3 has 17 amino acids.

This clonotype was recorded many times. J is TRBJ2-1 and V is TRBV7-9; no firm D call. This CDR3 region has 15 residues. CDR1 is SEHNR and CDR2 is FQNEAQ in the germline V gene (reference sequence). Trimming left V 3 bases short and J 3 bases short, with 12 bases between. The CDR3 protein is CASSFGQVGYNEQFF. The CDR3 nucleotides read TGTGCCAGCAGCTTCGGGCAGGTTGGCTACAATGAGCAGTTCTTC.

V is TRBV28 and J is TRBJ2-2; TRBD2 matches at 11 bases. Looked up from germline, CDR1 is MDHEN and CDR2 is SYDVKM. The CDR3 contains 19 residues. J gave up 0 bases and V 6 bases, and 12 bases lay outside the gene matches. The CDR3 region is CASSPFTSGSISNTGELFF. The DNA for the CDR3 is TGTGCCAGCAGCCCTTTTACTAGCGGGAGTATTTCGAACACCGGGGAGCTGTTTTTT.

At least ten counts were recorded for this clonotype. This rearrangement joins TRBV30 to TRBJ2-5, with 10 bases fitting TRBD1. The CDR3 totals 14 residues. Losses at the gene ends were 2 bases for V and 5 bases for J; bases not matched to a gene: 5. The germline gives CDR1 GTSNPN, CDR2 SVGIG (reference sequence). CDR3 protein: CAWSRDRGVETQYF. Written as DNA, the CDR3 is TGTGCCTGGAGTAGGGACAGGGGTGTTGAGACCCAGTACTTC.

This clonotype was seen repeatedly, ten times or more. The V call is TRBV2, the J call TRBJ1-2; D unresolved. Trimming took 4 bases from V and 2 from J, leaving 11 bases between them. This CDR3 spans 14 amino acids. CDR1 is SNHLY, CDR2 FYNNEI, per germline. This CDR3 reads CASSGGVPNYGYTF. CDR3 bases: TGTGCCAGCAGTGGCGGGGTACCCAACTATGGCTACACCTTC.

This clonotype was seen more than once but under ten times. The chain carries TRBV28 and TRBJ2-3; TRBD1 might be the D (6 bases). The germline gives CDR1 MDHEN, CDR2 SYDVKM. Between the trimmed V and J ends, which lost 7 bases and 4 bases, there was a span of 15 bases. The CDR3 is made up of 14 amino acids. The CDR3 reads CASIKQGLSDTQYF. CDR3 DNA: TGTGCCAGCATAAAACAGGGCTTATCAGATACGCAGTATTTT.

This clonotype was detected only a few times. V is TRBV4-1 and J is TRBJ2-1, with D maybe TRBD2 (5 bases). The V gene lost 1 base and the J gene lost 6 bases, with 7 bases spanning the gap. Germline assignment: CDR1 MGHRA and CDR2 YSYEKL. The CDR3 contains 13 residues. The CDR3 loop reads CASSQVAGNEQFF. In DNA, the CDR3 is TGCGCCAGCAGCCAAGTGGCGGGCAATGAGCAGTTCTTC.

This clonotype is a singleton in its sample. The chain uses TRBV28 and TRBJ1-6; D might be TRBD1 (5 bases). CDR1 MDHEN and CDR2 SYDVKM come from the germline V gene. The germline V and J ends were trimmed by 3 bases and 9 bases, with 12 bases remaining between them. CDR3 length: 14 amino acids. The CDR3 region has the DNA TGTGCCAGCAGTTTTTGGGGCTTTGGTTCACCCCTCCACTTT. It codes for CASSFWGFGSPLHF.

The chain joins TRBV25-1 to TRBJ2-3; possibly TRBD2 for D (6 bases). Germline V gene lookup returns CDR1 MGHDK and CDR2 SYGVNS. CDR3 length: 11 amino acids. Trimming removed 6 bases at V and 8 bases at J, with 9 bases between. The CDR3, as DNA: TGTGCCAGCAGCGGAGGGAGTACGCAGTATTTT. Protein: CASSGGSTQYF.

In this sample, this clonotype turned up many times. The J gene is TRBJ2-7, the V gene TRBV28, with a weak D call TRBD2 (5 bases). This CDR3 spans 12 amino acids. Deletions cut 4 bases from V and 3 bases from J, with 7 bases between. Germline V CDR1 and CDR2: MDHEN, SYDVKM. CDR3 loop: CASSYTSYEQYF. The CDR3 region has the DNA TGTGCCAGCAGTTACACTAGCTACGAGCAGTACTTC.